The entry below describes one TCR beta chain. This clonotype was recorded a few times. Its antigen remains undetermined. It has no much larger one-base neighbor in the sample; base qualities were not kept. This sample was included in a study of T cells after yellow fever vaccination (dated by TCRdb to between 2019 and 2020). Regarding the complete study: Libraries from fractions with low cell numbers were prepared with the SMART-Seq v4 Ultra Low Input RNA kit. Blood was drawn at multiple timepoints before and after primary and secondary immunization, with bulk PBMC replicates and cell subsets isolated. To follow T-cell clones before and after both primary and booster YFV17D yellow fever vaccination, bulk TCR alpha and beta repertoires underwent longitudinal sequencing. Two healthy male donors, one aged 18 to 30 and one aged 30 to 40 years, made up the cohort. Broader findings and caveats from the paper: FACS-sorted repertoires could contain abundant contaminating clonotypes from the bulk population, so computational filtering was required. A small share of clonotypes occurred in both CD4 and CD8 compartments, likely arising from convergent recombination. The secondary T-cell response was weaker than the primary response but faster, peaking on day 5 instead of day 15. Most clones expanded after primary vaccination (around 97% of CD4 and around 89% of CD8) were re-detected after the booster, suggesting that broad memory maintenance occurred. Because the study included only two donors, the extent to which the findings can be generalized is limited.

Trimming accounts for 4 bases at V and 8 bases at J, while the number of junction bases matched to no gene is 8. Spanning cysteine to phenylalanine, the CDR3 consists of 15 amino acids. Just the 45-base CDR3 DNA is kept, in frame starting at base 1. According to the germline V gene (reference sequence), CDR1 reads SGHNT and CDR2 reads YYREEE. This sample's treatment or condition label indicates: live attenuated yellow fever vaccine strain. At each blood-draw timepoint, two biological replicates of bulk PBMCs were collected. PBMCs were isolated from peripheral blood using a standard Ficoll-Paque protocol. RNA was extracted with TriZol from bulk PBMCs, CD4 and CD8 fractions, and dextramer-positive and dextramer-negative fractions. TCR cDNA was made using 5'RACE template switching, a step that added a universal primer site and unique molecular identifiers. Priming for cDNA synthesis came from both the TCR alpha and TCR beta constant segments. Two PCR steps were used to amplify libraries, with sample barcodes and sequencing adapters being added in the second step. Libraries were sequenced on Illumina HiSeq 2500 (2x100 bp) or NovaSeq (2x150 bp). The published analysis was carried out like this. MIGEC handled demultiplexing of reads and collapsing into UMI consensus sequences, while MiXCR performed V(D)J alignment. Clonotypes responding to the vaccine were identified with edgeR on replicate PBMC samples, with the criteria of FDR below 0.01 and a log2 fold change above 5 up to day 15. Each bulk clonotype received a CD4 or CD8 identity based on whether the sequenced CD4 or CD8 repertoire contained that clonotype at higher abundance. TCRdb ran its own pipeline on the public reads, namely fastp trimming at Q25 and MiXCR clone calling, and kept in-frame beta chains. Each entry merges the rows of one CDR3 protein and shows their most common DNA and genes. TCRdb's processing, not the study's, gives the V and J calls here. For this sample there are around 530,000 distinct CDR3 sequences; around 16% appear just once. Approximately 15% of the sample is taken by the ten largest.

The source is a man aged 18 to 29 who received the YFV17D yellow fever vaccine. Material: PBMCs, obtained around 5 days after the first yellow fever vaccination. The sequence links TRBV5-4 to TRBJ2-1; 11 bases in between match TRBD2. The sequenced DNA is TGTGCCAGCAGCCGACTAGCGGGGTTCTCCTATGAGCAGTTCTTC. Translated, this gives CASSRLAGFSYEQFF.